Sequencing of this T cell receptor beta chain was carried out in a study of T-cell memory formation after mild COVID-19. Whole-study context: Among the donors, TCR clusters were largely specific to each donor.

V lost 0 bases and J lost 2; bases outside the gene matches: 7. Germline loops: CDR1 SGDLS, CDR2 YYNGEE. This CDR3 spans 18 amino acids. TCRdb reanalysed the 5' RACE reads using MiXCR and keeps one entry per CDR3 protein. The repertoire has 470,000 or so distinct CDR3 sequences, around 19% of them found once; the top ten carry 7.5% to 9.5%. Concerning this clonotype: Its matching antigen is unknown.

General study findings and limits: Detection of some responders pre-infection suggested pre-existing cross-reactive memory T cells participated. Contracting clones from day 15 to 85 showed balanced CD4/CD8; later expanders favored CD4+.

Material: PBMCs or a T cell subset sorted from them (not recorded which). The clonotype was recovered from an adult woman who had mild COVID-19 (a few samples of this study predate the infection). Cell type and time point are not known. The chain carries TRBV9 and TRBJ2-2; TRBD2 aligns across 10 bases. The CDR3: CASSVGLAGALNTGELFF. CDR3 bases: TGTGCCAGCAGCGTAGGTCTAGCGGGGGCCCTTAACACCGGGGAGCTGTTTTTT.